The 28 T cell receptor beta chains given below trace back to one sample, sequenced in a study of T cell responses to AZD1222 COVID-19 vaccine. Repertoires were generated with immunoSEQ multiplex PCR, while TCRdb's copy carries only in-frame clones and drops some. This table has about 120,000 clones, over 80% appearing once. This specimen was peripheral blood, taken 28 days after the second AZD1222 dose. The receptors were sampled from an adult who received the AZD1222 COVID-19 vaccine.

The rearrangement joins TRBV10-2 to TRBJ1-6; the D is unclear. Germline V gives CDR1 WSHSY, CDR2 SAAADI. Trimming took 6 bases from V and 7 from J, leaving 7 bases between them. The CDR3 extends over 12 amino acids. The CDR3 is CASRENNSPLHF. CDR3 DNA: TGCGCCAGCAGGGAAAACAATTCACCCCTCCACTTT.

The genes are TRBV7-9 and TRBJ1-2; the D gene is possibly TRBD1 (5 bases). V lost 3 bases to trimming and J lost 7 bases, with 12 bases between them. Germline V gives CDR1 SEHNR, CDR2 FQNEAQ (reference sequence). The CDR3 totals 13 residues. The CDR3 region is CASSFLAGSGYTF. The CDR3 DNA is TGTGCCAGCAGCTTCTTGGCAGGGTCTGGCTACACCTTC. The complete variable domain, with remaining parts taken from reference TRBV7-9 and TRBJ1-2, reads DTGVSQNPRHKITKRGQNVTFRCDPISEHNRLYWYRQTLGQGPEFLTYFQNEAQLEKSRLLSDRFSAERPKGSFSTLEIQRTEQGDSAMYLCASSFLAGSGYTFGSGTRLTVV.

V usage is TRBV27 and J usage is TRBJ2-3; 8 bases line up with TRBD2. CDR1 MNHEY and CDR2 SMNVEV come from the germline V gene (reference sequence). Germline trimming cut 3 bases from V and 1 base from J; bases unmatched to any gene: 3. The CDR3 is 15 residues long. The CDR3 coding sequence is TGTGCCAGCAGTTTTAATAGCGGGGGCACAGATACGCAGTATTTT. Protein product: CASSFNSGGTDTQYF.

The chain is built from TRBV5-4 and TRBJ2-3, with D perhaps matching TRBD1 or TRBD2 (7 bases each). Trimming pared 4 bases from V and 1 base from J, leaving 16 bases between. Germline V CDR1 and CDR2: SGHNT, YYREEE (reference sequence). This CDR3 spans 16 amino acids. For the CDR3, the DNA is TGTGCCAGCAGCCCCTCAGGGGGGGTTGGCACAGATACGCAGTATTTT. Its translation is CASSPSGGVGTDTQYF.

This clone showed up just a few times. This chain uses TRBV3-1 (or the pseudogene TRBV3-2) with TRBJ1-4; possible D gene TRBD1, 6 bases. CDR3 size: 15 residues. Germline CDR1 reads LGHDT; CDR2 reads YNNKEL (reference sequence). Trimming removed 0 bases from V and 14 bases from J, with 19 bases in between. CDR3 residues: CASSQEGGEPGYLFF. CDR3 nucleotide sequence: TGTGCCAGCAGCCAAGAAGGGGGGGAACCGGGGTACCTGTTTTTT.

The count of this clone is one. The chain recombines TRBV14 with TRBJ2-2, with D hard to call. CDR3 size: 13 residues. Germline V gives CDR1 SGHDN, CDR2 FVKESK. The germline V and J ends were trimmed by 3 bases and 6 bases, with 8 bases remaining between them. CDR3: CASSQGWPGELFF. CDR3 bases: TGTGCCAGCAGCCAGGGGTGGCCCGGGGAGCTGTTTTTT.

This chain joins TRBV12-3 or TRBV12-4 and TRBJ2-1; D possibly matches TRBD1 or TRBD2 (5 bases each). The CDR3 runs to 13 residues. The ends were cut back, 7 bases at V and 13 bases at J, with 20 bases in the middle. CDR3 residues: CASIETGTTDQFF. Written as DNA, the CDR3 is TGTGCCAGCATCGAAACCGGGACCACGGACCAGTTCTTC.

The chain is built from TRBV19 and TRBJ2-2; no firm D call. V lost 7 bases and J lost 0, with 18 bases in between. The CDR3 loop spans 17 amino acids. Germline V gene data show CDR1 as LNHDA and CDR2 as SQIVND (reference sequence). CDR3 nucleotides: TGTGCCAGTACTCCCCTCCCTGGGGTACCGAACACCGGGGAGCTGTTTTTT. It yields the protein CASTPLPGVPNTGELFF. Based on the CDR3 plus reference TRBV19 and TRBJ2-2, the full variable domain is DGGITQSPKYLFRKEGQNVTLSCEQNLNHDAMYWYRQDPGQGLRLIYYSQIVNDFQKGDIAEGYSVSREKKESFPLTVTSAQKNPTAFYLCASTPLPGVPNTGELFFGEGSRLTVL.

V gene TRBV5-1 combines with J gene TRBJ2-5, with D possibly matching TRBD1 (6 bases). CDR1 and CDR2 (germline): SGHRS, YFSETQ. Trimming took off 2 bases at V and 2 bases at J, with 13 bases between the two ends. There are 15 residues in the CDR3. CDR3 sequence (DNA): TGCGCCAGCAGCTTAAACGCAGGGGTTCAAGAGACCCAGTACTTC. Amino acids: CASSLNAGVQETQYF. Together with reference TRBV5-1 and TRBJ2-5, the CDR3 gives the full variable domain: KAGVTQTPRYLIKTRGQQVTLSCSPISGHRSVSWYQQTPGQGLQFLFEYFSETQRNKGNFPGRFSGRQFSNSRSEMNVSTLELGDSALYLCASSLNAGVQETQYFGPGTRLLVL.

The chain combines TRBV12-3 or TRBV12-4 with TRBJ1-2; TRBD1 is a possible D gene (5 bases). The V and J ends lost 7 bases and 1 base respectively, with 10 bases between them. The CDR3 loop spans 13 amino acids. CDR3 sequence reads: CASKGFNNYGYTF. The DNA for the CDR3 is TGTGCCAGCAAGGGGTTCAATAACTATGGCTACACCTTC.

The CDR3 region is CASSLSGASTDTQYF. The CDR3 DNA follows: TGCGCCAGCAGCTTGTCGGGAGCCAGCACAGATACGCAGTATTTT. The chain combines TRBV5-1 with TRBJ2-3; possible D gene TRBD2, 6 bases. The CDR3 contains 15 residues. V was shortened by 1 base and J by 0 bases, with 9 bases between the two germline ends. Germline CDR1 and CDR2: SGHRS and YFSETQ.

This chain uses TRBV19 with TRBJ1-4; D gene uncertain. The V end was cut by 3 bases, the J end by 3 bases, with 8 bases between. This CDR3 comprises 14 residues. Germline CDR1 reads LNHDA; CDR2 reads SQIVND (reference sequence). The chain's CDR3 is CASSIQAANEKLFF. The CDR3, as DNA: TGTGCCAGTAGTATCCAGGCCGCTAATGAAAAACTGTTTTTT. Full variable domain (missing parts from reference TRBV19 and TRBJ1-4): DGGITQSPKYLFRKEGQNVTLSCEQNLNHDAMYWYRQDPGQGLRLIYYSQIVNDFQKGDIAEGYSVSREKKESFPLTVTSAQKNPTAFYLCASSIQAANEKLFFGSGTQLSVL.

This chain joins TRBV19 and TRBJ1-1; no firm D call. Trimming took off 6 bases at V and 1 base at J, with 15 bases between the two ends. Germline loops: CDR1 LNHDA, CDR2 SQIVND (reference sequence). There are 15 residues in the CDR3. DNA for the CDR3: TGTGCCAGTAGCTTACCATCCAGAGGGAACACTGAAGCTTTCTTT. It specifies CASSLPSRGNTEAFF.

The V and J genes are TRBV19 and TRBJ2-1, with D tentatively TRBD1 or TRBD2 (9 bases each). CDR1 is LNHDA and CDR2 is SQIVND in the germline V gene (reference sequence). Trimming cost V 6 bases and J 4 bases, with 28 bases left between them. The CDR3 runs to 19 residues. The CDR3 loop reads CASRPGQGSGGNPYNEQFF. The CDR3 nucleotides are TGTGCCAGTAGACCGGGACAGGGAAGCGGGGGGAACCCATACAATGAGCAGTTCTTC.

This clone was seen once. The chain couples TRBV2 to TRBJ1-3; unclear D gene. The germline gives CDR1 SNHLY, CDR2 FYNNEI. V lost 2 bases, J lost 3 bases, and 8 bases lay in between. The CDR3 runs 14 residues. The CDR3 DNA follows: TGTGCCAGCAGTGAAACACCTCTTGGAAACACCATATATTTT. This translates into CASSETPLGNTIYF.

Comments on this clone: Additional DNA sequences in this sample encode the identical CDR3. The chain is built from TRBV18 and TRBJ1-2; D is possibly TRBD1 (6 bases). With 5 bases removed from V and 6 bases from J, the gap between germline ends came to 19 bases. The CDR3 consists of 15 residues. Germline V CDR1 and CDR2: KGHSH, LQKENI. CDR3 coding DNA: TGTGCCAGCTCATTCAGGTCAGCGGGGGCTGATGGCTACACCTTC. Encoded protein: CASSFRSAGADGYTF.

CDR3 DNA sequence: TGCGCCAGCAGCCAATCACAGGGCTACTACGAGCAGTACTTC. Translation: CASSQSQGYYEQYF. The chain has TRBV5-1 and TRBJ2-7; possibly TRBD1 for D (6 bases). CDR1 is SGHRS and CDR2 is YFSETQ in the germline V gene. Trimming pared 4 bases from V and 3 bases from J, leaving 14 bases between. The CDR3 contains 14 residues. The full variable domain, rest sourced from reference TRBV5-1 and TRBJ2-7, is KAGVTQTPRYLIKTRGQQVTLSCSPISGHRSVSWYQQTPGQGLQFLFEYFSETQRNKGNFPGRFSGRQFSNSRSEMNVSTLELGDSALYLCASSQSQGYYEQYFGPGTRLTVT.

This chain uses TRBV9 with TRBJ2-5; D unclear. The CDR3 covers 12 residues. V shed 3 bases and J shed 5 bases, with 8 bases lying between them. Per the germline V gene, CDR1 is SGDLS and CDR2 is YYNGEE. The CDR3 here is CASSGGAETQYF. CDR3 DNA sequence: TGTGCCAGCAGCGGGGGTGCGGAGACCCAGTACTTC.

The rearrangement joins TRBV3-1 (or the pseudogene TRBV3-2) to TRBJ2-3, with D tentatively TRBD1 or TRBD2 (5 bases each). This CDR3 has 14 amino acids. The V gene lost 2 bases and the J gene lost 7 bases, with 13 bases spanning the gap. The germline gives CDR1 LGHDT, CDR2 YNNKEL (reference sequence). CDR3: CASSQPRGAHTQYF. The CDR3 DNA sequence: TGTGCCAGCAGCCAACCCCGGGGCGCACATACGCAGTATTTT.

The chain couples TRBV27 to TRBJ1-2, with D maybe TRBD1 (5 bases). The CDR3 has 15 residues. Looked up from germline, CDR1 is MNHEY and CDR2 is SMNVEV (reference sequence). V was shortened by 7 bases and J by 6 bases, with 21 bases between the two germline ends. CDR3 in amino acids: CASTLFGAGKDGYTF. The CDR3 nucleotides read TGTGCCAGCACTCTGTTTGGGGCAGGGAAAGATGGCTACACCTTC.

The V gene is TRBV3-1 (or the pseudogene TRBV3-2), the J gene TRBJ2-7; 9 nucleotides align to TRBD1. CDR1 is LGHDT and CDR2 is YNNKEL in the germline V gene (reference sequence). V lost 4 bases to trimming and J lost 2 bases; unmatched junction nucleotides: 9. This CDR3 has 16 residues. The CDR3 sequence: CASSLGVYRGPYEQYF. The CDR3 DNA reads TGTGCCAGCAGCCTTGGGGTATACAGGGGGCCCTACGAGCAGTACTTC.

V usage is TRBV18 and J usage is TRBJ1-2; 7 bases are a match to TRBD1. Germline CDR1 and CDR2: KGHSH and LQKENI. Losses at the gene ends were 3 bases for V and 1 base for J; bases not matched to a gene: 2. This CDR3 has 14 residues. The CDR3 protein is CASSPDRDNYGYTF. In DNA, the CDR3 is TGTGCCAGCTCACCCGACAGGGATAACTATGGCTACACCTTC.

This chain connects TRBV6-5 to TRBJ1-2; D possibly corresponds to TRBD1 (6 bases). CDR3 length equals 13 residues. V was pared by 5 bases and J by 4 bases, with 11 bases between. Germline values: CDR1 MNHEY, CDR2 SVGAGI. The CDR3, as DNA: TGTGCCAGCAGTCCCTCGGACAGCTATGGCTACACCTTC. Protein: CASSPSDSYGYTF.

The chain links TRBV6-5 to TRBJ1-6, with 7 bases lining up with TRBD1. Germline assignment: CDR1 MNHEY and CDR2 SVGAGI. The ends lost 4 bases at V and 7 bases at J; junction bases unmatched: 4. The CDR3 is made up of 14 amino acids. The CDR3 reads CASSFDRVNSPLHF. The CDR3 DNA sequence: TGTGCCAGCAGTTTCGACAGGGTAAATTCACCCCTCCACTTT.

The chain carries TRBV5-1 and TRBJ1-4; 12 positions agree with TRBD1. The V gene end was trimmed by 3 bases and the J gene end by 5 bases; junction bases not matched to a gene: 5. Germline V gene sequence: CDR1 SGHRS, CDR2 YFSETQ. The CDR3 has 16 amino acids. This CDR3 reads CASSSGTGGRNEKLFF. The CDR3 region has the DNA TGCGCCAGCAGCTCCGGGACAGGGGGCAGAAATGAAAAACTGTTTTTT.

This clone was picked up one time. The gene calls are TRBV28 and TRBJ1-5, with D uncertain. V lost 7 bases, J lost 4 bases, and 8 bases lay in between. This CDR3 contains 12 residues. CDR1 is MDHEN and CDR2 is SYDVKM in the germline V gene. The CDR3 coding sequence is TGTGCCAGCAAGTCTCTGAATCAGCCCCAGCATTTT. It translates to CASKSLNQPQHF.

The genes are TRBV20-1 and TRBJ2-7, with TRBD1 as a possible D gene (6 bases). The CDR3 is 11 amino acids. Trimming left V 4 bases short and J 4 bases short, with 8 bases between. CDR1 is DFQATT, CDR2 SNEGSKA, per germline (reference sequence). The CDR3 DNA reads as TGCAGTGCTACCGGACAGTACGAGCAGTACTTC. This codes for CSATGQYEQYF.

The genes are TRBV27 and TRBJ2-7, with 8 bases fitting TRBD2. Germline trimming cut 2 bases from V and 3 bases from J; bases unmatched to any gene: 18. Germline CDR1 and CDR2: MNHEY and SMNVEV (reference sequence). This CDR3 comprises 19 residues. The CDR3 spells CASSLSFSEYPAGVYEQYF. DNA for the CDR3: TGTGCCAGCAGTTTAAGTTTTTCTGAATATCCAGCGGGAGTCTACGAGCAGTACTTC.